The 18 T cell receptor beta chains below all came from one sample that was sequenced in a study of cytomegalovirus exposure and HLA in healthy donors. Only in-frame clones appear in the TCRdb table, and some are missing; sequencing was by immunoSEQ multiplex PCR. The sample lists over 100,000 clones; nearly 90% were seen once. Specimen: PBMCs. These receptors all come from a woman aged 18-29 years in good health and CMV-seronegative.

The chain has TRBV6-1 and TRBJ1-2, with 8 nucleotides matching TRBD1. Trimming cost V 6 bases and J 6 bases; bases outside gene matches: 12. Germline V CDR1 and CDR2: MNHNS, SASEGT. The CDR3 has 15 residues. The CDR3, as DNA: TGTGCCAGCAGACCAAAGCCAGGGGGCGCTGATGGCTACACCTTC. As protein: CASRPKPGGADGYTF.

The rearrangement links TRBV19 to TRBJ2-3, with TRBD1 identical over 8 bases. Losses at the gene ends were 8 bases for V and 3 bases for J; bases not matched to a gene: 7. Germline CDR1 LNHDA, CDR2 SQIVND (reference sequence). This CDR3 region has 14 residues. DNA for the CDR3: TGTGCCAGTGGAAGGACAGGGCGGACAGATACGCAGTATTTT. Translating it yields CASGRTGRTDTQYF.

The chain recombines TRBV29-1 with TRBJ2-3; D gene unclear. V lost 7 bases, J lost 4 bases, and 12 bases lay in between. CDR3 length equals 12 residues. Per germline, CDR1 SQVTM and CDR2 ANQGSEA. CDR3 DNA sequence: TGCAGCGCCGGATTCAGGTCAGATACGCAGTATTTT. Amino acids: CSAGFRSDTQYF.

The chain uses TRBV2 and TRBJ1-3, with 8 bases identical to TRBD1. Germline V gene data show CDR1 as SNHLY and CDR2 as FYNNEI. This CDR3 is built from 16 residues. The V gene end was trimmed by 4 bases and the J gene end by 0 bases; junction bases not matched to a gene: 5. CDR3 loop: CASSVGTGDSGNTIYF. DNA for the CDR3: TGTGCCAGCAGTGTCGGGACAGGCGACTCTGGAAACACCATATATTTT.

The chain links TRBV29-1 to TRBJ1-2; D is uncertain. V lost 7 bases and J 6 bases, leaving 12 bases between the germline ends. The CDR3 contains 11 residues. Germline V gene data show CDR1 as SQVTM and CDR2 as ANQGSEA. The CDR3 nucleotides read TGCAGCGCCTCGGGATCCAATGGCTACACCTTC. Translating gives CSASGSNGYTF.

With respect to this clone: At one end the junction does not follow the germline gene, possibly because of a read error. The genes are TRBV19 and TRBJ1-5; possibly TRBD1 for D (6 bases). This CDR3 is built from 12 residues. The germline CDR1 and CDR2 sequences are LNHDA and SQIVND (reference sequence). The chain's CDR3 is CATGQSNPPQHF. In nucleotides, the CDR3 is TGTGCCACCGGACAGTCAAATCCGCCCCAGCATTTT.

This clone was detected only once. The rearrangement links TRBV10-3 to TRBJ2-7; 7 positions match TRBD1. CDR1 is ENHRY, CDR2 SYGVKD, per germline. CDR3 length: 12 amino acids. Trimming removed 11 bases from V and 3 bases from J; junction bases left unmatched: 7. The CDR3: CAGSRDSYEQYF. As DNA, the CDR3 is TGTGCCGGATCGAGGGACAGCTACGAGCAGTACTTC.

This chain connects TRBV18 to TRBJ2-1, with 7 bases that match TRBD1. The CDR3 has 13 amino acids. Germline loops: CDR1 KGHSH, CDR2 LQKENI. V trimming: 2 bases; J trimming: 8 bases; junction bases outside the gene matches: 3. DNA for the CDR3: TGTGCCAGCTCACCAGGGACAGAACATGAGCAGTTCTTC. It yields the protein CASSPGTEHEQFF.

This clone appeared a single time. The chain has TRBV11-2 and TRBJ1-1; possible D gene TRBD1, 5 bases. This CDR3 contains 11 residues. Trimming stripped 4 bases from V and 11 bases from J, with 11 bases between. Germline-derived CDR1 and CDR2 are SGHAT and FQNNGV. CDR3: CASSSGLLAFF. Written as DNA, the CDR3 is TGTGCCAGCAGCTCGGGACTTCTGGCTTTCTTT.

This clone has more than one count but fewer than ten. The chain combines TRBV5-1 with TRBJ2-3; TRBD2 agrees at 8 bases. The V and J ends lost 0 bases and 0 bases, in that order; junction bases with no gene match: 6. Germline V lookup: CDR1 SGHRS, CDR2 YFSETQ. This CDR3 spans 17 amino acids. DNA for the CDR3: TGCGCCAGCAGCTTGGGTTACGCGGGGGGAAGCACAGATACGCAGTATTTT. Residues: CASSLGYAGGSTDTQYF. Supplemented by reference TRBV5-1 and TRBJ2-3, the full variable domain reads KAGVTQTPRYLIKTRGQQVTLSCSPISGHRSVSWYQQTPGQGLQFLFEYFSETQRNKGNFPGRFSGRQFSNSRSEMNVSTLELGDSALYLCASSLGYAGGSTDTQYFGPGTRLTVL.

The DNA of the CDR3 is TGTGCCAGCTCATCGGGACAGGGGGGAAACACTGAAGCTTTCTTT. Translation gives CASSSGQGGNTEAFF. The rearrangement uses TRBV18 and TRBJ1-1; 11 nucleotides align to TRBD1. Germline CDR1 and CDR2: KGHSH and LQKENI. V was pared by 5 bases and J by 2 bases, with 4 bases of the junction left unmatched. The CDR3 totals 15 residues.

This clone was counted only a few times. The rearrangement uses TRBV2 and TRBJ1-6; D ambiguous. Trimming stripped 2 bases from V and 7 bases from J, with 9 bases between. This CDR3 spans 14 amino acids. The germline gives CDR1 SNHLY, CDR2 FYNNEI. The CDR3, as DNA: TGTGCCAGCAGTGAACTAATGGAGAATTCACCCCTCCACTTT. Protein sequence: CASSELMENSPLHF.

The chain recombines TRBV27 with TRBJ2-5; TRBD1 is a possible D gene (6 bases). There are 15 residues in the CDR3. Germline CDR1 reads MNHEY; CDR2 reads SMNVEV (reference sequence). Trimming left V 3 bases short and J 4 bases short, with 15 bases between. CDR3 region: CASSFSRVGAETQYF. CDR3 sequence (DNA): TGTGCCAGCAGTTTCTCCAGGGTGGGGGCAGAGACCCAGTACTTC.

The chain recombines TRBV5-5 with TRBJ2-3, with D possibly TRBD1 on 6 matching bases. Trimming removed 2 bases from V and 0 bases from J, with 10 bases in between. Germline CDR1 SGHKS, CDR2 YYEKEE (reference sequence). The CDR3 is 15 residues long. The CDR3 DNA follows: TGTGCCAGCAGCTTCTACAGGGCTAGCACAGATACGCAGTATTTT. This gives the protein CASSFYRASTDTQYF.

The chain uses TRBV19 and TRBJ1-2, with D maybe TRBD1 (6 bases). The germline CDR1 and CDR2 sequences are LNHDA and SQIVND (reference sequence). V shed 5 bases and J shed 1 base, with 11 bases lying between them. The CDR3 covers 14 residues. The CDR3 coding sequence is TGTGCCAGTAGTTCGACAGGTCTTAACTATGGCTACACCTTC. This gives the protein CASSSTGLNYGYTF.

V usage is TRBV20-1 and J usage is TRBJ1-2; the D is unclear. CDR1 DFQATT and CDR2 SNEGSKA come from the germline V gene (reference sequence). V shed 1 base and J shed 5 bases, with 5 bases lying between them. This CDR3 has 11 residues. The CDR3 DNA follows: TGCAGTGCTAGAGGGGAGTATGGCTACACCTTC. Its translation is CSARGEYGYTF.

The J gene is TRBJ2-1, the V gene TRBV18; a possible D gene is TRBD2 (5 bases). The germline gives CDR1 KGHSH, CDR2 LQKENI. This CDR3 region has 15 residues. V lost 6 bases and J lost 9, with 21 bases in between. CDR3 amino acids: CASSPNRFLAFEQFF. The CDR3 nucleotides read TGTGCCAGCTCTCCAAACCGTTTCCTAGCATTTGAGCAGTTCTTC.

The V and J genes are TRBV6-5 and TRBJ1-2, with D possibly matching TRBD1 (5 bases). Between the trimmed V and J ends, which lost 6 bases and 5 bases, there was a span of 13 bases. The CDR3 length is 13 residues. Germline V CDR1 and CDR2: MNHEY, SVGAGI. CDR3 nucleotides: TGTGCCAGCAGCACCTCGGGGGGGTATGGCTACACCTTC. Protein sequence: CASSTSGGYGYTF.